These T cell receptor beta chains were read from a single sample in a study of cytomegalovirus exposure and HLA in healthy donors. Some clones are missing from TCRdb's copy, which holds only in-frame ones; the method was immunoSEQ multiplex PCR. The ten top clones account for roughly 3.6%, within a sample of over 100,000 clones. What was sequenced was PBMCs. These receptor sequences come from a man aged 30-40 years in good health and CMV-seronegative. Each CDR3 is given with its conserved first and last residue. The D gene is left open where the match is weak.

cdr3_aa cdr3_nt j_call d_call v_call
CASSVGDSFYEQYF TGTGCCAGCAGCGTGGGTGACAGTTTCTACGAGCAGTACTTC TRBJ2-7 NA TRBV9
CASSLQTGGTYEQYF TGCGCCAGCAGCCTACAGACAGGGGGAACCTACGAGCAGTACTTC TRBJ2-7 TRBD1 TRBV5-1
CASSTTGSREQYF TGTGCCAGTAGTACGACAGGATCTAGAGAGCAGTACTTC TRBJ2-7 NA TRBV19
CASSWDRESNEQFF TGCGCCAGCAGCTGGGACAGGGAGAGTAATGAGCAGTTCTTC TRBJ2-1 TRBD1 TRBV5-1
CASSSNNHREPGTQYF TGTGCCAGCAGCTCCAACAACCACAGGGAGCCGGGGACCCAGTACTTC TRBJ2-5 NA TRBV5-4
CASSPKTGAPNTGELFF TGCGCCAGCAGCCCGAAGACAGGGGCCCCGAACACCGGGGAGCTGTTTTTT TRBJ2-2 TRBD1 TRBV5-1
CASRGTSGQETQYF TGTGCCAGCAGGGGGACTAGCGGGCAGGAGACCCAGTACTTC TRBJ2-5 TRBD2 TRBV2
CASSQQTDTGELFF TGTGCCAGCTCACAACAGACGGACACCGGGGAGCTGTTTTTT TRBJ2-2 NA TRBV18
CASSTRTGRITEAFF TGTGCCAGCAGCACCAGGACAGGGCGTATCACTGAAGCTTTCTTT TRBJ1-1 TRBD1 TRBV11-2
CASSSGLRNTGELFF TGTGCCAGCAGCTCGGGACTACGAAACACCGGGGAGCTGTTTTTT TRBJ2-2 TRBD2 TRBV5-4
CASKLLAGGPNEQFF TGTGCCAGCAAATTACTAGCGGGGGGGCCTAATGAGCAGTTCTTC TRBJ2-1 TRBD2 TRBV6-1
CASGLQGGQPQHF TGTGCTAGTGGTTTGCAGGGGGGCCAGCCCCAGCATTTT TRBJ1-5 TRBD1 TRBV12-5
CASSYGGLMNTEAFF TGTGCCAGCAGCTATGGGGGACTTATGAACACTGAAGCTTTCTTT TRBJ1-1 NA TRBV6-1
CASSLMGGPTDTQYF TGCGCCAGCAGCTTGATGGGGGGACCGACAGATACGCAGTATTTT TRBJ2-3 NA TRBV5-1
CASSQQGPGELFF TGTGCCAGCAGCCAACAGGGGCCCGGGGAGCTGTTTTTT TRBJ2-2 TRBD1 TRBV7-3
CASSPGGTGGYEQYF TGCGCCAGCAGCCCGGGAGGGACAGGGGGCTACGAGCAGTACTTC TRBJ2-7 TRBD1 TRBV5-1